Each of the 20 T cell receptor beta chains below was sequenced from the same sample in a study of T cell responses to AZD1222 COVID-19 vaccine. Produced via immunoSEQ multiplex PCR; TCRdb's table is partial and in-frame only. The data contain 45,000 to 55,000 clones, 65% to 85% of them seen just once; the ten biggest clones take up roughly 20%. The sample here was peripheral blood, taken on day 0 of MenACWY control vaccination. The receptors originated from an adult in good health.

The rearrangement joins TRBV2 to TRBJ1-4, with unresolved D. CDR1 and CDR2 (germline): SNHLY, FYNNEI. CDR3 length equals 13 residues. V was shortened by 4 bases and J by 5 bases, with 8 bases between the two germline ends. The CDR3 coding sequence is TGTGCCAGCAGTGGTGGTATCAATGAAAAACTGTTTTTT. Residues: CASSGGINEKLFF.

This chain links TRBV10-3 with TRBJ2-7; 11 bases are a match to TRBD2. CDR3 length equals 16 residues. The germline V gene has CDR1 ENHRY and CDR2 SYGVKD. Germline trimming cut 5 bases from V and 1 base from J; bases unmatched to any gene: 7. The CDR3 region has the DNA TGTGCCATCAGTAATACCGGGACTAGCGGATCCTACGAGCAGTACTTC. Its translation: CAISNTGTSGSYEQYF.

This chain links TRBV5-1 with TRBJ1-1; the D gene is possibly TRBD1 (6 bases). Germline V gene sequence: CDR1 SGHRS, CDR2 YFSETQ. Trimming removed 1 base at V and 3 bases at J, with 16 bases between. CDR3 size: 16 residues. CDR3 DNA: TGCGCCAGCAGCTTGTCACCCGGGGGCGCGGACACTGAAGCTTTCTTT. Protein: CASSLSPGGADTEAFF.

The rearrangement uses TRBV18 and TRBJ2-7; 12 bases align to TRBD2. There are 15 residues in the CDR3. V trimming: 6 bases; J trimming: 6 bases; junction bases outside the gene matches: 9. Germline V gene lookup returns CDR1 KGHSH and CDR2 LQKENI. The CDR3 nucleotides read TGTGCCAGCTCTCCCAGGACTAGCGGGGCGGCCGAGCAGTACTTC. Translating gives CASSPRTSGAAEQYF.

The chain employs TRBV3-1 (or the pseudogene TRBV3-2) and TRBJ2-1; TRBD1 agrees at 8 bases. This CDR3 region has 16 residues. CDR1 and CDR2 from the germline V gene are LGHDT and YNNKEL (reference sequence). Germline trimming cut 3 bases from V and 0 bases from J; bases unmatched to any gene: 4. The CDR3 region is CASSQGTGLSYNEQFF. DNA for the CDR3: TGTGCCAGCAGCCAGGGGACAGGCCTCTCCTACAATGAGCAGTTCTTC.

The gene calls are TRBV6-5 and TRBJ2-3, with 8 nucleotides matching TRBD2. The trim removed 6 bases at V and 5 bases at J, leaving 10 bases unmatched. Germline CDR1 is MNHEY and CDR2 is SVGAGI. The CDR3 sequence is 15 residues long. CDR3 nucleotides: TGTGCCAGCAGGCGAGCGGGGGCCCGCGGAGATACGCAGTATTTT. Amino acids: CASRRAGARGDTQYF.

This chain uses TRBV1 with TRBJ2-7; the DNA was not used to check the table's D call, TRBD2. TRBV1 is described as a pseudogene. The CDR3 runs to 17 residues. The CDR3 reads CTSSQDGGLAGSYEQYF. Here the CDR3 DNA reads TGCACCAGCAGCCAAGATGGAGGACTAGCGGGATCCTACGAGCAGTACTTC.

This clone occurred once. The V call is TRBV3-1 (or the pseudogene TRBV3-2), the J call TRBJ1-5, with D unresolved. CDR3 length: 14 amino acids. V was cut by 2 bases and J by 3 bases, with 8 bases left in between. Per germline, CDR1 LGHDT and CDR2 YNNKEL (reference sequence). The DNA for the CDR3 is TGTGCCAGCAGCCAAAGGGATACCAATCAGCCCCAGCATTTT. Translating it yields CASSQRDTNQPQHF.

The rearrangement joins TRBV28 to TRBJ1-5; no clear D. Germline-derived CDR1 and CDR2 are MDHEN and SYDVKM. The CDR3 loop spans 15 amino acids. Trimming took 6 bases from V and 0 from J, leaving 12 bases between them. CDR3: CASSPLGNSNQPQHF. CDR3 nucleotide sequence: TGTGCCAGCAGCCCACTTGGGAATAGCAATCAGCCCCAGCATTTT.

This clone was seen only a few times. This chain uses TRBV14 with TRBJ1-1; D possibly corresponds to TRBD1 (6 bases). There are 13 residues in the CDR3. Trimming stripped 5 bases from V and 2 bases from J, with 9 bases between. In germline, CDR1 is SGHDN, CDR2 FVKESK. CDR3 protein: CASSGGLNTEAFF. The CDR3 nucleotides are TGTGCCAGCAGCGGGGGCCTCAACACTGAAGCTTTCTTT.

The V call is TRBV2, the J call TRBJ1-2; D gene unclear. V lost 5 bases to trimming and J lost 7 bases, with 17 bases between them. This CDR3 is built from 14 residues. Germline CDR1 reads SNHLY; CDR2 reads FYNNEI. The CDR3 loop is CASSISQPSGGYTF. In DNA, the CDR3 is TGTGCCAGCAGTATCTCACAGCCGTCGGGTGGCTACACCTTC.

The gene calls are TRBV6-5 and TRBJ1-1; no firm D call. Looked up from germline, CDR1 is MNHEY and CDR2 is SVGAGI. V was cut by 4 bases and J by 8 bases, with 14 bases left in between. The CDR3 is 13 amino acids. The CDR3 DNA follows: TGTGCCAGCAGTTTCCCGGGCCGGCCAGAAGCTTTCTTT. Its protein is CASSFPGRPEAFF.

The V gene is TRBV28, the J gene TRBJ1-2; 7 positions agree with TRBD1. V was clipped by 9 bases and J by 8 bases; unmatched bases: 9. The germline V gene encodes CDR1 MDHEN and CDR2 SYDVKM. CDR3 length: 12 amino acids. CDR3 DNA sequence: TGTGCCAGGGGTGACAGGGTCTACGGCTACACCTTC. Protein: CARGDRVYGYTF.

The V gene is TRBV28, the J gene TRBJ1-2, with TRBD1 identical over 7 bases. Germline values: CDR1 MDHEN, CDR2 SYDVKM. CDR3 length: 12 amino acids. V trimming: 6 bases; J trimming: 5 bases; junction bases outside the gene matches: 3. CDR3 sequence: CASSQGEYGYTF. CDR3 sequence (DNA): TGTGCCAGCAGCCAGGGGGAGTATGGCTACACCTTC.

This chain links TRBV10-1 with TRBJ2-2, with D possibly matching TRBD1 (6 bases). Trimming stripped 6 bases from V and 6 bases from J, with 11 bases between. The CDR3 contains 13 residues. Germline CDR1 is WNHNN and CDR2 is SYGVQD (reference sequence). The CDR3 sequence: CASRGTGSGELFF. CDR3 DNA sequence: TGCGCCAGCAGGGGTACAGGGTCCGGGGAGCTGTTTTTT.

V gene TRBV28 combines with J gene TRBJ2-5, with D perhaps given as TRBD1 or TRBD2 (6 bases each). The CDR3 is made up of 15 amino acids. The germline CDR1 and CDR2 sequences are MDHEN and SYDVKM. V was trimmed by 3 bases and J by 6 bases, leaving 17 bases between them. For the CDR3, the DNA is TGTGCCAGCAGTTTCTACCTCGGCCGGGGGCAGACCCAGTACTTC. It codes for CASSFYLGRGQTQYF.

This chain links TRBV6-6 with TRBJ1-5, with D perhaps matching TRBD1 (6 bases). V lost 5 bases and J lost 1, with 15 bases in between. Germline V lookup: CDR1 MNHNY, CDR2 SVGAGI (reference sequence). The CDR3 has 16 amino acids. CDR3 bases: TGTGCCAGCAGTCCCCAGGCAGGGGCGAGCAATCAGCCCCAGCATTTT. This codes for CASSPQAGASNQPQHF.

The chain employs TRBV7-9 and TRBJ1-1; D perhaps matches TRBD1 (5 bases). The CDR3 covers 11 residues. V lost 5 bases and J 11 bases, leaving 12 bases between the germline ends. Per the germline V gene, CDR1 is SEHNR and CDR2 is FQNEAQ (reference sequence). CDR3 region: CASSRGRDAFF. In DNA, the CDR3 is TGTGCCAGCAGCCGTGGACGGGACGCTTTCTTT.

The chain uses TRBV20-1 and TRBJ2-1; maybe TRBD1 (5 bases). The germline V and J ends were trimmed by 6 bases and 5 bases, with 8 bases remaining between them. The CDR3 length is 11 residues. From germline, CDR1 is DFQATT and CDR2 SNEGSKA (reference sequence). CDR3 coding DNA: TGCAGTGCCCAGGACAACAATGAGCAGTTCTTC. This codes for CSAQDNNEQFF.

This chain joins TRBV13 and TRBJ1-5, with D uncertain. V lost 0 bases and J lost 0, with 3 bases in between. Germline V lookup: CDR1 PRHDT, CDR2 FYEKMQ (reference sequence). This CDR3 has 14 residues. CDR3 sequence (DNA): TGTGCCAGCAGCTTAGGGGGTAGCAATCAGCCCCAGCATTTT. This gives the protein CASSLGGSNQPQHF.